The T cell receptor beta chain described here comes from a study of shared clonotypes between healthy human individuals (dated by TCRdb to about 2020). For the study in its entirety: The cohort included a few men and a couple of women between 18 and 49 years of age. Different laboratories and diverse techniques were used to prepare libraries and sequence TCR repertoires, to increase sequencing depth and limit assay-specific biases. Between about 0.85 and 10 billion PBMCs per donor were obtained by leukapheresis. To estimate repertoire size and how much clonotype sharing occurs between individuals, the study deeply sequenced the blood TCR repertoires of about 5 healthy adults. For each donor, CD4 naive and CD4 memory were each given three plates, CD8 naive was given two plates, and CD8 memory was given one plate.

From cysteine to phenylalanine, the CDR3 is 14 amino acids long. Kept here is only the CDR3 DNA, which spans 42 bases and is read in frame from base 1. V lost 2 bases and J lost 2 bases; the stretch between them is 7 bases long. As encoded in the germline V gene (reference sequence), CDR1 is LNHDA while CDR2 is SQIVND. Regarding this clone: The specificity of this receptor is unknown. Qualities for individual bases were not recorded, and no much larger clone is one base off.

Using the deep immunoSEQ assay, multiplex PCR amplified TCR CDR3 regions from genomic DNA. Extracted genomic DNA from each cell subset was distributed evenly across all wells of several immunoSEQ 96-well plates, and each plate was treated as a replicate. For sorted subsets, about 200 ng genomic DNA, equal to about 30,000 T cell genomes, was loaded into each replicate PCR. Purified libraries were quantified with a Qubit 3.0 fluorometer, sized on a Bioanalyzer 2100, and re-quantified with the KAPA Library Quantification kit. Each immunoSEQ 96-well plate was sequenced on its own single-read 150-cycle Illumina NextSeq 550 flow cell. In the source study's methods: Because the immunoSEQ output held only junctional sequences and lacked quality scores, the filtering could not match the filtering applied to full-length reads. To assign V/J genes and CDR3, sequences were annotated against IMGT germline references using PyIR, a Python wrapper for IgBLAST v1.9. Any read was removed if the V/J assignment was weak (E-value above 1e-6), the CDR3 was missing, or the read contained stop codons, out-of-frame junctions, or ambiguous translated residues. V3J clonotypes were defined as sequences sharing an identical inferred V gene, J gene, and CDR3 amino acid sequence. Percentage overlap between repertoires was calculated by dividing the number of shared unique clonotypes by the size of the smaller repertoire. Three approaches were used to assess repertoire richness: RTK rarefaction, the Chao1 estimator, and Recon v2.1 estimates of unobserved clonotypes. OLGA was used to compute generation probabilities for all TCRbeta clonotypes that the gDNA method yielded from four donors. This is the immuneACCESS table as TCRdb keeps it, with only in-frame sequences that have V and J called. A part of the clones is gone; compared with another copy, unresolved V genes explain less than half, and the rest is unexplained. V and J calls and clone size are those listed in that table; D and trimming were worked out from the DNA. The sample table shows some 690,000 clones, and roughly 91% are seen once. Clones ranked in the top ten supply 34% of the sample.

Broad study findings and their caveats: Sampling was limited to blood, and TCR repertoires in tissue likely differ from TCR repertoires in blood. Based on pairwise subsampling, the degree of clonotype sharing among donors was expected to be affected by sequencing depth. Clonotypes shared by all four sorted-subset donors showed higher generation probabilities than non-shared clonotypes. Estimated clonotype richness was generally larger for naive than for memory subsets. Sharing across a handful of donors was observed for around 4.8% of naive CD4, around 3.5% of naive CD8, over 2% of memory CD4, and roughly 0.4% of memory CD8 clonotypes. Because the study included a small number of donors, the genetic and exposure-history diversity represented was limited. Even with the large sequencing depth, rarefaction of the sorted-subset datasets indicated that sequencing was incomplete.

The donors were healthy, HIV-negative adults with no recently reported acute infections or vaccinations. Every donor was a Caucasian adult living in Nashville, Tennessee, USA. CD8 memory samples were composed of magnetically selected CD45RO+ cells combined with CCR7-negative CD45RA+ effector memory (TemRA) cells. Blood was obtained by leukapheresis, after which PBMCs were separated by Ficoll-Histopaque density gradient centrifugation and cryopreserved in liquid nitrogen vapor phase. Analytical flow cytometry was used to check the purity and quantity of each magnetically sorted T cell population. Genomic DNA was isolated from every sorted fraction and measured by UV absorbance on a Nanodrop 2000c.

This sequence uses TRBV19 and TRBJ1-3, with the D gene too uncertain to name. Input material: memory CD8+ T cells from PBMCs. The meaning of the sample's cell subset or site label: CD45RO+ cells pooled with CCR7-negative TemRA cells. This clonotype originated in a man between 18 and 35 years old in good health. Some clones in this sample may be carry-over from other donors' samples. The DNA sequence follows: TGTGCCAGTAGTATACCAACGGCTGGAAACACCATATATTTT. It translates as CASSIPTAGNTIYF.